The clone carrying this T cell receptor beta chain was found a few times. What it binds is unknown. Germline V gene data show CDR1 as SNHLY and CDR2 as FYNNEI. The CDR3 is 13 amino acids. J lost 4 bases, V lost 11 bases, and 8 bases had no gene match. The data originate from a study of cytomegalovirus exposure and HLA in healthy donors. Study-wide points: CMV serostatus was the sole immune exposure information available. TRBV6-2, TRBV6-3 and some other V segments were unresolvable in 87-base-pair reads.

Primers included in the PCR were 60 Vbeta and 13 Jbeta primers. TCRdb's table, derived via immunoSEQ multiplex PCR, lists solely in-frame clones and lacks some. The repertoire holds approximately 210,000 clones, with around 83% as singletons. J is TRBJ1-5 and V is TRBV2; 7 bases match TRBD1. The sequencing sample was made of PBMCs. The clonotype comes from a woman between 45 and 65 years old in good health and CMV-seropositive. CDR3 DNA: TGTGCCGGCGGGACAGATGAGAATCAGCCCCAGCATTTT. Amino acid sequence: CAGGTDENQPQHF.